The sequence of this T cell receptor beta chain was determined in a study of blood T cells in healthy people across ages. Aged about 6 to 95, donors were systemically healthy Caucasians from Russia. The authors ran a second PCR of roughly 7 to 11 cycles using a sample-barcoded 5' primer and a J-beta primer mix. The template-switch adaptor, which had 12 random nucleotides, put a tag on each cDNA molecule. Sequencing yielded, for each sample, at least 3 million paired-end reads carrying CDR3. TCRdb processed the 5' RACE reads anew with MiXCR; each CDR3 protein has one entry. This table has roughly 1,700,000 distinct CDR3 sequences, approximately 28% appearing once. Notes on the study in general: With age, beta diversity per million T cells declined roughly linearly, significantly by about 40.

With regard to this clonotype: Its target is unknown.

Germline V gene lookup returns CDR1 SGHTA and CDR2 FQGNSA. CDR3 length: 15 amino acids. The V gene end was trimmed by 0 bases and the J gene end by 8 bases; junction bases not matched to a gene: 10. The sample taken for sequencing was blood. This clonotype originated in a woman aged 30 to 39 in good health. The chain carries TRBV7-2 and TRBJ2-7, with 7 bases aligning to TRBD2. The DNA of the CDR3 is TGTGCCAGCAGCTTAGCGCGCCGTGTGGGAGGGCAGCAGTACTTC. Translation gives CASSLARRVGGQQYF.